This is a list of T cell receptor beta chains from one sample in a study of vaccination and CD4 T cells after COVID-19. These TCRs are of unknown antigen specificity. Using its own MiXCR run on the PCR reads, TCRdb lists one record per CDR3 protein. The repertoire holds 25,000 to 30,000 distinct CDR3 sequences, with roughly 40% as singletons. Sequences were derived from CD4+ T cells from blood, cultured in vitro, sampled about 7 months after SARS-CoV-2 vaccination. The receptors stem from a human donor who had recovered from COVID-19. Both conserved end residues are part of each CDR3. The D gene is left open where the match is weak. Rows may omit the clone size; those that give it use once, few, many or a size class.

v_gene: TRBV30; d_gene: NA; j_gene: TRBJ2-5; abundance: NA; CDR3aa: CAWSVRETQYF; CDR3nt: TGTGCCTGGAGTGTTAGAGAGACCCAGTACTTC
v_gene: TRBV20-1; d_gene: NA; j_gene: TRBJ2-7; abundance: NA; CDR3aa: CSARVWGEQYF; CDR3nt: TGCAGTGCTAGAGTGTGGGGCGAGCAGTACTTC
v_gene: TRBV4-3; d_gene: NA; j_gene: TRBJ1-2; abundance: NA; CDR3aa: CASSQGGGYGYTF; CDR3nt: TGCGCCAGCAGCCAGGGAGGCGGGTATGGCTACACCTTC
v_gene: TRBV29-1; d_gene: NA; j_gene: TRBJ2-1; abundance: few; CDR3aa: CSVGDNEQFF; CDR3nt: TGCAGCGTTGGTGACAATGAGCAGTTCTTC
v_gene: TRBV6-2/TRBV6-3; d_gene: TRBD2; j_gene: TRBJ2-1; abundance: NA; CDR3aa: CASNNFGRGFGNEQFF; CDR3nt: TGTGCCAGCAACAACTTCGGGAGGGGATTCGGCAATGAGCAGTTCTTC
v_gene: TRBV7-9; d_gene: NA; j_gene: TRBJ1-1; abundance: NA; CDR3aa: CASSTGGTEAFF; CDR3nt: TGTGCCAGCAGTACCGGCGGGACTGAAGCTTTCTTT
v_gene: TRBV7-3; d_gene: NA; j_gene: TRBJ2-2; abundance: NA; CDR3aa: CASSPQGNTGELFF; CDR3nt: TGTGCCAGCAGCCCCCAGGGAAACACCGGGGAGCTGTTTTTT
v_gene: TRBV23-1; d_gene: TRBD1; j_gene: TRBJ2-7; abundance: NA; CDR3aa: CASSLLRGQGDEQYF; CDR3nt: TGCGCCAGCAGTCTCCTCCGGGGACAGGGTGACGAGCAGTACTTC
v_gene: TRBV20-1; d_gene: NA; j_gene: TRBJ1-2; abundance: medium-sized; CDR3aa: CSAREGVGFGYTF; CDR3nt: TGCAGTGCAAGGGAGGGAGTCGGTTTTGGCTACACCTTC
v_gene: TRBV20-1; d_gene: NA; j_gene: TRBJ2-7; abundance: NA; CDR3aa: CSARDYQATYEQYF; CDR3nt: TGCAGTGCTAGAGATTACCAGGCTACCTACGAGCAGTACTTC
v_gene: TRBV20-1; d_gene: NA; j_gene: TRBJ1-1; abundance: few; CDR3aa: CSARDGLLVNTEAFF; CDR3nt: TGCAGTGCTAGAGATGGGTTATTGGTGAACACTGAAGCTTTCTTT
v_gene: TRBV20-1; d_gene: TRBD1; j_gene: TRBJ2-7; abundance: NA; CDR3aa: CSAFKGQGAYEQYF; CDR3nt: TGCAGTGCTTTTAAGGGACAGGGGGCCTACGAGCAGTACTTC
v_gene: TRBV15; d_gene: TRBD2; j_gene: TRBJ2-1; abundance: NA; CDR3aa: CATSTRTSGRAGEQFF; CDR3nt: TGTGCCACCAGCACAAGGACTAGCGGGAGAGCGGGTGAGCAGTTCTTC
v_gene: TRBV19; d_gene: NA; j_gene: TRBJ2-7; abundance: NA; CDR3aa: CASSDYPGLSSYEQYF; CDR3nt: TGTGCCAGTAGTGACTATCCGGGCCTTAGCTCCTACGAGCAGTACTTC
v_gene: TRBV7-2; d_gene: NA; j_gene: TRBJ1-2; abundance: few; CDR3aa: CASSLSGELYGYTF; CDR3nt: TGTGCCAGCAGCTTATCTGGGGAACTCTATGGCTACACCTTC
v_gene: TRBV20-1; d_gene: NA; j_gene: TRBJ2-5; abundance: few; CDR3aa: CSASGSRGGGETQYF; CDR3nt: TGCAGTGCTAGTGGTTCGCGGGGAGGAGGTGAGACCCAGTACTTC
v_gene: TRBV10-3; d_gene: NA; j_gene: TRBJ2-1; abundance: NA; CDR3aa: CAINKQGYNEQFF; CDR3nt: TGTGCCATCAACAAGCAGGGGTACAATGAGCAGTTCTTC
v_gene: TRBV6-5; d_gene: NA; j_gene: TRBJ2-5; abundance: NA; CDR3aa: CASSFSELRGETQYF; CDR3nt: TGTGCCAGCAGTTTCTCGGAGTTGAGGGGAGAGACCCAGTACTTC
v_gene: TRBV19; d_gene: NA; j_gene: TRBJ2-6; abundance: NA; CDR3aa: CASSMIGSGANVLTF; CDR3nt: TGTGCCAGTAGTATGATCGGATCTGGGGCCAACGTCCTGACTTTC
v_gene: TRBV28; d_gene: NA; j_gene: TRBJ2-5; abundance: few; CDR3aa: CASGRLDEETQYF; CDR3nt: TGTGCCAGCGGACGCCTGGACGAAGAGACCCAGTACTTC
v_gene: TRBV6-1; d_gene: TRBD2; j_gene: TRBJ2-5; abundance: medium-sized; CDR3aa: CASSDLAGGQETQYF; CDR3nt: TGTGCCAGCAGTGATTTAGCGGGAGGACAAGAGACCCAGTACTTC
v_gene: TRBV20-1; d_gene: NA; j_gene: TRBJ1-2; abundance: few; CDR3aa: CSARDSLGYTF; CDR3nt: TGCAGTGCCCGGGACTCCCTAGGCTACACCTTC
v_gene: TRBV27; d_gene: NA; j_gene: TRBJ2-5; abundance: NA; CDR3aa: CASSLTTPGRGAMETQYF; CDR3nt: TGTGCCAGCAGTTTAACCACACCCGGCAGGGGAGCTATGGAGACCCAGTACTTC
v_gene: TRBV4-2; d_gene: TRBD1; j_gene: TRBJ1-5; abundance: NA; CDR3aa: CASSQDDRDRVLSNQPQHF; CDR3nt: TGTGCCAGCAGCCAAGATGATAGGGACAGAGTTTTGAGCAATCAGCCCCAGCATTTT
v_gene: TRBV5-4; d_gene: NA; j_gene: TRBJ2-1; abundance: once; CDR3aa: CASSTEQGKGYNEQFF; CDR3nt: TGTGCCAGCAGCACTGAACAGGGTAAGGGCTACAATGAGCAGTTCTTC
v_gene: TRBV20-1; d_gene: NA; j_gene: TRBJ2-7; abundance: NA; CDR3aa: CSARVRDDPLAAYEQYF; CDR3nt: TGCAGTGCTAGAGTCCGGGACGACCCCTTGGCGGCCTACGAGCAGTACTTC